This T cell receptor beta chain was obtained from a study of shared clonotypes between healthy human individuals (dated by TCRdb to 2019 to 2021). Regarding the research as a whole: The cohort comprised a couple of women and a few men aged 18 to 49 years. Between about 0.85 and 9.5 billion PBMCs per donor were obtained by leukapheresis. To estimate repertoire size and how much clonotype sharing occurs between individuals, the study deeply sequenced the blood TCR repertoires of several healthy adults. For each donor, CD4 naive and CD4 memory were each run on three plates, CD8 naive on two plates, and CD8 memory on one plate. Libraries were prepared and TCR repertoires were sequenced by different laboratories using diverse techniques, in order to increase sequencing depth and limit assay-specific biases.

Reading the germline V gene gives CDR1 SNHLY and CDR2 FYNNEI. Trimming at the junction amounts to 5 bases on V and 2 bases on J, and the germline ends lie 6 bases apart. The CDR3 goes from the cysteine to the phenylalanine over 12 residues. Only CDR3 DNA is held: 36 bases, read in frame from base 1. About this clone itself: No cognate antigen has been identified for it. No much larger clone exists at a distance of one base, and base qualities are not known.

The donors were healthy, HIV-negative adults with no recently reported acute infections or vaccinations. Only Caucasian adults living in Nashville, Tennessee, USA were represented among the donors. CD4+ T cells were enriched through magnetic negative selection, after which naive cells were positively selected on CD45RA and the remaining negative fraction served as the memory subset. Blood was obtained by leukapheresis, after which PBMCs were separated by Ficoll-Histopaque density gradient centrifugation and cryopreserved in liquid nitrogen vapor phase. Analytical flow cytometry was used to check the purity and quantity of every magnetically sorted T cell population. Genomic DNA was isolated from every sorted fraction and measured by UV absorbance on a Nanodrop 2000c. General study outcomes and caveats: Because the study included a small number of donors, the genetic and exposure-history diversity represented was limited. Sampling was limited to blood, and TCR repertoires in tissue likely differ from TCR repertoires in blood. Even with the large sequencing depth, rarefaction of the sorted-subset datasets indicated that sequencing was incomplete. Pairwise subsampling indicated that sequencing depth was expected to affect the degree of clonotype sharing among donors. Sharing across a few donors was observed for about 5% of naive CD4, 3.5% of naive CD8, about 2.5% of memory CD4, and roughly 0.4% of memory CD8 clonotypes. Clonotypes shared by all four sorted-subset donors showed higher generation probabilities than non-shared clonotypes. Larger estimated clonotype richness was generally found for naive subsets than for memory subsets.

TCR CDR3 regions were amplified from genomic DNA by multiplex PCR using the deep immunoSEQ assay. Extracted genomic DNA from each cell subset was spread evenly across all wells of several immunoSEQ 96-well plates, with each plate serving as a replicate. For sorted subsets, each replicate PCR was loaded with about 0.2 ug genomic DNA, equivalent to 30,000 or so T cell genomes. Purified libraries were quantified with a Qubit 3.0 fluorometer, sized on a Bioanalyzer 2100, and re-quantified with the KAPA Library Quantification kit. Every immunoSEQ 96-well plate was sequenced on a dedicated single-read 150-cycle Illumina NextSeq 550 flow cell. In the source study's methods: Because the immunoSEQ output held only junctional sequences and lacked quality scores, the filtering could not match the filtering applied to full-length reads. To assign V/J genes and CDR3, sequences were annotated against IMGT germline references using PyIR, a Python wrapper for IgBLAST v1.9. Any read was removed if the V/J assignment was weak (E-value above 1e-6), the CDR3 was missing, or the read contained stop codons, out-of-frame junctions, or ambiguous translated residues. V3J clonotypes were defined by identical inferred V gene, J gene, and CDR3 amino acid sequence. Percentage overlap between repertoires was computed as shared unique clonotypes divided by the size of the smaller repertoire. RTK rarefaction, the Chao1 estimator, and Recon v2.1 estimates of unobserved clonotypes were used to assess repertoire richness. OLGA was used to compute generation probabilities for all TCRbeta clonotypes that the gDNA method yielded from a few donors. TCRdb took over this immuneACCESS table, retaining in-frame rearrangements with V and J assigned. Such tables are incomplete; in checked studies, under half of the missing clones stem from an unresolved V gene, and the remainder is unexplained. That table is the source of V, J and clone size, and D and trimming were worked out from the DNA. In this sample the table shows some 2,000,000 clones, roughly 94% of which occur a single time. The top ten hold 0.1% to 0.15% of the sample.

Sequenced input: naive CD4+ T cells sorted from blood. The sample's cell subset or site label, in plain terms: CD45RA+ positively selected. The rearrangement combines TRBV2 with TRBJ1-2, with an unclear D gene assignment. This TCR came from a man between 18 and 29 years old in good health. The CDR3 region reads CASSSDNYGYTF. The DNA sequence is TGTGCCAGCAGTTCCGACAACTATGGCTACACCTTC. The full variable domain, completed from the reference TRBV2 and TRBJ1-2 proteins outside the CDR3, reads EPEVTQTPSHQVTQMGQEVILRCVPISNHLYFYWYRQILGQKVEFLVSFYNNEISEKSEIFDDQFSVERPDGSNFTLKIRSTKLEDSAMYFCASSSDNYGYTFGSGTRLTVV.